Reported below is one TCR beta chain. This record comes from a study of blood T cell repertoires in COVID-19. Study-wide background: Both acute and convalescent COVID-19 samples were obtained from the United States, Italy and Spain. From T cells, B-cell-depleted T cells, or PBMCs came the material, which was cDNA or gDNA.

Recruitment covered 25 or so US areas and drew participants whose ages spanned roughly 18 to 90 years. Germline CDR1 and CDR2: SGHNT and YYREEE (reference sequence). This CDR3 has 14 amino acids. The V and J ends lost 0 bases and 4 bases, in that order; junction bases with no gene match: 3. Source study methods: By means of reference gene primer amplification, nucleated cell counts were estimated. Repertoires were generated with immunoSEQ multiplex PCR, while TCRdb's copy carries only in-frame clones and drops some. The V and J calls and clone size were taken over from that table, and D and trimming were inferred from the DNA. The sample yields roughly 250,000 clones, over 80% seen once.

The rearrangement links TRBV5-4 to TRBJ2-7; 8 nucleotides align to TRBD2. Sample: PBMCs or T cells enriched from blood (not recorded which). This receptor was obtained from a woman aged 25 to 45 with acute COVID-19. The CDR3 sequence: CASSLAGGMYEQYF. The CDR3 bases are TGTGCCAGCAGCTTGGCGGGGGGGATGTACGAGCAGTACTTC.